This T cell receptor (beta chain) was obtained from a study of preoperative IRX-2 immunotherapy in early breast cancer. Profiled with immunoSEQ multiplex PCR; TCRdb holds only in-frame clones, not every one. Here the sample spans around 38,000 clones, approximately 75% being singletons. Documented treatment: preoperative locoregional IRX-2 cytokine immunotherapy. This sequence was found in a human donor with breast cancer. This specimen consisted of tumor tissue, obtained after IRX-2 immunotherapy.

The CDR3 DNA is TGCGCCAGCAGTGAGGGAGGGGGCACGATTTGGACTGAAGCTTTCTTT. Translated: CASSEGGGTIWTEAFF. The rearrangement uses TRBV10-2 and TRBJ1-1, with 7 bases fitting TRBD1. CDR3 length: 16 amino acids. CDR1 is WSHSY, CDR2 SAAADI, per germline. J was trimmed by 5 bases and V by 2 bases; bases with no gene match: 11.